Presented here are 9 T cell receptor beta chains from one specimen sequenced in a study of cytotoxic CD8 clonotypes in ibrutinib-treated CLL. Measured with immunoSEQ multiplex PCR; TCRdb has only the in-frame clones, and not every one. The data contain 43,000 or so clones, 65% of them singletons. The starting material was PBMCs, obtained after 24 months of ibrutinib treatment. These receptors originate from a human donor with chronic lymphocytic leukemia.

The chain is built from TRBV6-1 and TRBJ1-2; D possibly corresponds to TRBD1 (5 bases). Germline V lookup: CDR1 MNHNS, CDR2 SASEGT. V lost 7 bases to trimming and J lost 1 base, with 16 bases between them. This CDR3 has 15 amino acids. The CDR3 spells CASTPEGRSNYGYTF. The CDR3 DNA sequence: TGTGCCAGCACCCCAGAGGGGCGTAGTAACTATGGCTACACCTTC.

V is TRBV5-1 and J is TRBJ2-1; TRBD2 aligns across 11 bases. Per the germline V gene, CDR1 is SGHRS and CDR2 is YFSETQ. Germline trimming cut 0 bases from V and 9 bases from J; bases unmatched to any gene: 11. The length of the CDR3 is 17 residues. CDR3 DNA: TGCGCCAGCAGCTTGGGGTTGTCTAGCGGGGGGCCTGTTGAGCAGTTCTTC. It specifies CASSLGLSSGGPVEQFF.

This chain joins TRBV4-2 and TRBJ2-3; 8 bases are a match to TRBD2. This CDR3 spans 15 amino acids. Germline values: CDR1 LGHNA, CDR2 YNFKEQ. Germline trimming cut 2 bases from V and 5 bases from J; bases unmatched to any gene: 6. In nucleotides, the CDR3 is TGTGCCAGCAGCCAACCGGGACTAGAGGAAGATACGCAGTATTTT. Its protein is CASSQPGLEEDTQYF.

The V call is TRBV7-9, the J call TRBJ1-3; TRBD1 matches at 7 bases. V lost 5 bases, J lost 0 bases, and 10 bases stayed unmatched. Looked up from germline, CDR1 is SEHNR and CDR2 is FQNEAQ (reference sequence). The CDR3 runs to 17 residues. CDR3 sequence: CASSPRQGPSSGNTIYF. The CDR3 DNA reads as TGTGCCAGCAGCCCCAGACAGGGCCCGAGCTCTGGAAACACCATATATTTT.

The rearrangement links TRBV9 to TRBJ2-3; possible D gene TRBD1, 5 bases. This CDR3 spans 14 amino acids. V lost 0 bases and J 3 bases, leaving 8 bases between the germline ends. Germline CDR1 SGDLS, CDR2 YYNGEE. CDR3 DNA: TGTGCCAGCAGCGTAGGGCAGGGTACAGATACGCAGTATTTT. Residues: CASSVGQGTDTQYF.

The chain combines TRBV2 with TRBJ2-1; the match to TRBD2 covers 11 bases. The CDR3 has 15 residues. After removal of 4 bases from V and 6 bases from J, the junction contained 5 bases not matched to a gene. Germline-derived CDR1 and CDR2 are SNHLY and FYNNEI. The CDR3 loop is CASSVLAGGFNEQFF. Here the CDR3 DNA reads TGTGCCAGCAGTGTTCTAGCGGGGGGCTTCAATGAGCAGTTCTTC.

The chain couples TRBV30 to TRBJ2-3; 8 bases are a match to TRBD1. In germline, CDR1 is GTSNPN, CDR2 SVGIG (reference sequence). Unmatched junction bases numbered 7, after V lost 5 bases and J lost 3 bases. The CDR3 is made up of 14 amino acids. The DNA for the CDR3 is TGTGCCTGGGGGGACGGACAGGGAACAGATACGCAGTATTTT. Amino acids: CAWGDGQGTDTQYF.

The genes are TRBV19 and TRBJ1-5; 10 positions agree with TRBD1. This CDR3 has 13 residues. Germline V CDR1 and CDR2: LNHDA, SQIVND (reference sequence). The J segment lost 5 bases and the V segment lost 7 bases, leaving 2 bases of the junction unmatched. The CDR3 DNA follows: TGTGCCAGTAAGGGACAGGGGTATCAGCCCCAGCATTTT. Translated, it gives CASKGQGYQPQHF.

Written as DNA, the CDR3 is TGCGCCAGCAGCTTGGTGCGGAGCACAGATACGCAGTATTTT. Translated, it gives CASSLVRSTDTQYF. The chain links TRBV5-1 to TRBJ2-3; D is ambiguous. The CDR3 is 14 residues long. Trimming removed 0 bases from V and 0 bases from J, with 5 bases in between. The germline CDR1 and CDR2 sequences are SGHRS and YFSETQ.